The present T cell receptor (beta chain) was sequenced within a study of shared clonotypes between healthy human individuals. General study results and limits: Estimated richness was generally greater in naive than memory subsets. Generation probabilities of non-shared clonotypes were lower (relative to those shared by all four donors).

A word on this clone: Antigen: not known.

The assay was immunoSEQ multiplex PCR, and TCRdb's table has in-frame clones only and misses some. The sample holds some 1,600,000 clones, nearly 99% seen once. The germline V gene encodes CDR1 SGHTA and CDR2 FQGNSA. The CDR3 is made up of 13 amino acids. Trimming stripped 3 bases from V and 4 bases from J, with 7 bases between. The chain is built from TRBV7-2 and TRBJ2-4; D possibly matches TRBD1 or TRBD2 (5 bases each). Sequenced input: naive CD4+ T cells sorted from blood. Subset given: CD45RA+ positively selected. This receptor was taken from a man younger than 45 in good health. As DNA, the CDR3 is TGTGCCAGCAGCTTGAGGGGTAAAAACATTCAGTACTTC. Its translation: CASSLRGKNIQYF.